This TCR beta chain comes out of a study of T cell responses to AZD1222 COVID-19 vaccine. The protocol was immunoSEQ multiplex PCR, while the TCRdb copy is restricted to in-frame clones and leaves out a portion. The top ten hold about 9.1% of the sample, which has over 120,000 clones, about 93% seen once. General study points: Donors were largely white British and mainly female; clonal diversity was possibly underestimated.

Comment on this clone: The antigen is undetermined.

The ends were cut back, 3 bases at V and 3 bases at J, with 9 bases in the middle. CDR3 length equals 14 residues. In germline, CDR1 is SNHLY, CDR2 FYNNEI. The receptor was derived from an adult in good health. The chain links TRBV2 to TRBJ1-3; unclear D gene. The material sequenced was peripheral blood, taken on day 0 of AZD1222 vaccination. CDR3: CASSEQAFGNTIYF. CDR3 coding DNA: TGTGCCAGCAGTGAGCAGGCCTTTGGAAACACCATATATTTT.